This T cell receptor (beta chain) was identified during a study of T cell responses to AZD1222 COVID-19 vaccine. Overall study context: Pooling covered second doses at about 4 or about 12 weeks.

Whole-study findings and limits: Nearly half of spike-specific TCRs reportedly target unmutated variant regions. The donor group comprised mostly white British people and more females; the analysis possibly underestimated clonal diversity. Distributed over spike, vaccine-associated CD4 TCRs predominated at 160-218 and 743-854.

Generated by immunoSEQ multiplex PCR, the TCRdb table keeps only in-frame clones and is missing some. This table holds about 92,000 clones, approximately 91% found once. Germline CDR1 and CDR2: MNHEY and SVGEGT. V dropped 0 bases and J dropped 9 bases, with 14 bases sitting between them. CDR3 size: 15 residues. This clone has just a few counts. Its matching antigen is unknown. The receptor was derived from an adult in good health. Sequencing used peripheral blood, obtained on day 0 of AZD1222 vaccination. The chain links TRBV6-2 or TRBV6-3 to TRBJ2-2; D is possibly TRBD2 (5 bases). CDR3 region: CASSYSRATIRELFF. The CDR3 region has the DNA TGTGCCAGCAGTTACTCGAGGGCCACTATCCGGGAGCTGTTTTTT.